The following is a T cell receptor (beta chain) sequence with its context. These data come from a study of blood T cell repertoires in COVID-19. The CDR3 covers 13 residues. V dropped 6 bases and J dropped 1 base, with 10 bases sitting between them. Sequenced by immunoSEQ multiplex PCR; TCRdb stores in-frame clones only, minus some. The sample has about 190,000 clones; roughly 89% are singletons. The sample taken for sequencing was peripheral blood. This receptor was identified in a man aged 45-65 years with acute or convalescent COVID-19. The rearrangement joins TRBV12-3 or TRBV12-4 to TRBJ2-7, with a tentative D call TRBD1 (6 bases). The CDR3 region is CASSLGQSYEQYV. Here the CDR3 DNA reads TGTGCCAGCAGCCTTGGACAGTCCTACGAGCAGTACGTC.